The sequence of this T cell receptor (beta chain) was determined in a study of T cells in Graves' hyperthyroidism and ophthalmopathy. Researchers took RNA transcripts and amplified the TCR beta CDR3 regions from them. HTBI primers were employed in a first-round RT-PCR of the TCR CDR3. TCRdb re-called the multiplex PCR reads with MiXCR, one entry per CDR3 protein. In the table there are 500,000 to 600,000 distinct CDR3 sequences, 40% to 55% of which are singletons. The CDR3 covers 11 residues. CDR1 is SGHAT, CDR2 FQNNGV, per germline. Orbital computed tomography, thyroid ultrasound, serum thyroxine and TRAb, and clinical symptoms together informed the diagnoses.

The sequence was collected from an adult woman with Graves' disease, either hyperthyroidism or ophthalmopathy (not recorded which). Sequences were obtained from peripheral blood or thyroid tissue (not recorded which). This chain connects TRBV11-2 to TRBJ2-7, with D unresolved. The end of the DNA aligns better with TRBJ2-1, so the J call may be wrong. This CDR3 is CASSLFVEQFF. Here the CDR3 DNA reads TGTGCCAGCAGCTTATTCGTTGAGCAGTTCTTC.